This T cell receptor beta chain stems from a study of blood T cell repertoires in COVID-19. For the study at large: Spain, Italy and the United States supplied samples that represented acute and convalescent COVID-19. Nucleic acid was either cDNA or gDNA, and it came from T cells, B-cell-depleted T cells, or PBMCs.

Original processing methods: Nucleated cell counts were estimated from reference gene primer amplification. Libraries were prepared by immunoSEQ multiplex PCR; TCRdb keeps only in-frame clonotypes and omits some of them. V and J calls and clone size come straight from that table; D and trimming were deduced from the DNA. Here the sample spans 250,000 to 300,000 clones, about 89% being singletons. This TCR was sampled from an older woman with acute or convalescent COVID-19. Sequencing was performed on peripheral blood.

CDR3 region: CASSSPTGSPYNEQFF. The CDR3 DNA follows: TGTGCCAGCAGCTCACCCACTGGTTCTCCTTACAATGAGCAGTTCTTC. This chain connects TRBV7-9 to TRBJ2-1, with no clear D. Trimming took off 4 bases at V and 4 bases at J, with 17 bases between the two ends. There are 16 residues in the CDR3. The germline gives CDR1 SEHNR, CDR2 FQNEAQ (reference sequence).